The 19 T cell receptor beta chains listed next were all sequenced from one sample in a study of T cells in Graves' hyperthyroidism and ophthalmopathy. Researchers amplified the TCR beta CDR3 regions from RNA transcripts. HTBI primers were used for first-round RT-PCR of the TCR CDR3. Each CDR3 protein gets one entry after TCRdb re-called the multiplex PCR reads with MiXCR. The sample includes hundreds of thousands of distinct CDR3 sequences, 16% seen only once; the top ten take about 18%. The sample comprised blood. The source of these receptors is a woman aged 18-29 years with Graves' hyperthyroidism.

This clonotype was seen many times. This rearrangement joins TRBV7-2 to TRBJ1-6, with TRBD1 matching 8 bases. The CDR3 length is 14 residues. Germline lookup yields CDR1 SGHTA and CDR2 FQGNSA. The V and J ends lost 3 bases and 11 bases, in that order; junction bases with no gene match: 6. In nucleotides, the CDR3 is TGTGCCAGCAGCTTCGGACAGGGAGTAACACCCCTCCACTTT. It translates to CASSFGQGVTPLHF. The full variable domain, its missing parts supplied by reference TRBV7-2 and TRBJ1-6, is GAGVSQSPSNKVTEKGKDVELRCDPISGHTALYWYRQSLGQGLEFLIYFQGNSAPDKSGLPSDRFSAERTGGSVSTLTIQRTQQEDSAVYLCASSFGQGVTPLHFGNGTRLTVT.

This clonotype has at least ten counts. The chain employs TRBV18 and TRBJ2-1; D uncertain. Trimming pared 2 bases from V and 8 bases from J, leaving 13 bases between. CDR1 KGHSH and CDR2 LQKENI come from the germline V gene. The CDR3 contains 14 residues. Written as DNA, the CDR3 is TGTGCCAGCTCACCAGGAAACCGGATAGATGAGCAGTTCTTC. As protein: CASSPGNRIDEQFF.

The genes are TRBV10-3 and TRBJ2-4; 7 nucleotides line up with TRBD1. The CDR3 extends over 16 amino acids. Trimming removed 0 bases from V and 0 bases from J; junction bases left unmatched: 2. Germline lookup yields CDR1 ENHRY and CDR2 SYGVKD. CDR3 in amino acids: CAISESGGAAKNIQYF. The CDR3 DNA is TGTGCCATCAGTGAGTCAGGGGGCGCAGCCAAAAACATTCAGTACTTC.

Only a few counts were recorded for this clonotype. The chain carries TRBV7-7 and TRBJ2-2; D unclear. From germline, CDR1 is SSHAT and CDR2 FNYEAQ (reference sequence). This CDR3 contains 14 residues. Deletions cut 5 bases from V and 4 bases from J, with 11 bases between. Here the CDR3 reads CASSETATTGELFF. CDR3 DNA sequence: TGTGCCAGCAGCGAGACGGCTACCACCGGGGAGCTGTTTTTT.

This clonotype has at least ten counts. The genes are TRBV13 and TRBJ2-1; tentative D call: TRBD2 (5 bases). Germline CDR1 reads PRHDT; CDR2 reads FYEKMQ (reference sequence). Deletions cut 8 bases from V and 8 bases from J, with 22 bases between. The CDR3 loop spans 15 amino acids. As DNA, the CDR3 is TGTGCCAGCTTCCCCCTTGGGAGACCACTGGATGAGCAGTTCTTC. It specifies CASFPLGRPLDEQFF.

This clonotype occurred many times. CDR3 residues: CAISAGRAGGPVETQYF. The CDR3 DNA reads as TGTGCCATCAGTGCCGGGAGAGCGGGAGGGCCTGTGGAGACCCAGTACTTC. The chain has TRBV10-3 and TRBJ2-5; 10 bases are shared with TRBD2. The germline gives CDR1 ENHRY, CDR2 SYGVKD. With 4 bases clipped from V and 5 bases from J, the junction kept 13 bases outside the gene matches. This CDR3 is 17 amino acids long.

This clonotype was observed many times. The chain carries TRBV5-1 and TRBJ1-2, with D possibly being TRBD1 (5 bases). The germline CDR1 and CDR2 sequences are SGHRS and YFSETQ. The ends were cut back, 4 bases at V and 5 bases at J, with 15 bases in the middle. This CDR3 region has 14 residues. CDR3 in DNA: TGCGCCAGCAGCACCTCGGACACCCTGTATGGCTACACCTTC. This codes for CASSTSDTLYGYTF.

Many counts were recorded for this clonotype. This chain links TRBV7-9 with TRBJ2-1; D gene unclear. The CDR3 length is 14 residues. V lost 3 bases, J lost 5 bases, and 11 bases lay in between. CDR1 is SEHNR and CDR2 is FQNEAQ in the germline V gene (reference sequence). The CDR3 spells CASSFLTQHNEQFF. CDR3 bases: TGTGCCAGCAGCTTCTTAACCCAGCACAATGAGCAGTTCTTC.

A single count supports this clonotype. The CDR3 here is CASSPPGQGGHTIYF. For the CDR3, the DNA is TGTGCCAGCAGCCCACCAGGACAGGGAGGGCACACCATATATTTT. This chain uses TRBV7-3 with TRBJ1-3; TRBD1 aligns across 8 bases. This CDR3 has 15 residues. J was trimmed by 8 bases and V by 5 bases; bases with no gene match: 11. Germline V gene lookup returns CDR1 SGHTA and CDR2 FQGTGA.

About this clonotype itself: This clone may be a read error of a much larger clone one base away. V and J are TRBV20-1 and TRBJ2-1; 13 bases align to TRBD2. The CDR3 totals 16 residues. The germline V gene encodes CDR1 DFQATT and CDR2 SNEGSKA (reference sequence). CDR3 residues: CSAKLAGGISYNKQFF. The CDR3 coding sequence is TGCAGTGCTAAACTAGCGGGAGGGATCTCCTACAATAAGCAGTTCTTC.

CDR3 sequence (DNA): TGCAGCTTCTCGGACGGTAGCAATCAGCCCCAGCATTTT. The encoded protein is CSFSDGSNQPQHF. The chain couples TRBV29-1 to TRBJ1-5; D is ambiguous. Per germline, CDR1 SQVTM and CDR2 ANQGSEA. CDR3 length: 13 amino acids. Between the trimmed V and J ends, which lost 8 bases and 0 bases, there was a span of 11 bases.

This clonotype has at least ten counts. V usage is TRBV3-1 and J usage is TRBJ2-1, with D perhaps matching TRBD2 (6 bases). Trimming pared 4 bases from V and 3 bases from J, leaving 16 bases between. This CDR3 comprises 16 residues. Germline CDR1 LGHDT, CDR2 YNNKEL (reference sequence). The CDR3 loop is CASSPNGGALYNEQFF. CDR3 coding DNA: TGTGCCAGCAGCCCGAATGGAGGGGCGCTCTACAATGAGCAGTTCTTC.

This clonotype was detected many times. The genes are TRBV12-3 or TRBV12-4 and TRBJ2-7, with 7 bases identical to TRBD1. This CDR3 spans 13 amino acids. V dropped 5 bases and J dropped 5; count of bases not matched to a gene: 6. Here the CDR3 reads CASSRQGINEQYF. The CDR3 nucleotides are TGTGCCAGCAGTCGACAGGGTATTAACGAGCAGTACTTC.

CDR3 protein: CATDPGTGGIYEQYF. Here the CDR3 DNA reads TGTGCCACCGATCCCGGGACAGGGGGTATCTACGAGCAGTACTTC. V gene TRBV6-1 combines with J gene TRBJ2-7, with 11 bases that match TRBD1. The CDR3 loop spans 15 amino acids. J gave up 3 bases and V 10 bases, and 11 bases lay outside the gene matches. Germline V lookup: CDR1 MNHNS, CDR2 SASEGT.

This clonotype was observed a few times. This chain connects TRBV5-4 to TRBJ2-2; the match to TRBD1 covers 9 bases. Germline CDR1 and CDR2: SGHNT and YYREEE (reference sequence). The CDR3 runs to 17 residues. V shed 0 bases and J 2 bases; nucleotides not matched to a gene: 5. The DNA of the CDR3 is TGTGCCAGCAGCTTGGACAACAGGGGGCTCAACACCGGGGAGCTGTTTTTT. Translating it yields CASSLDNRGLNTGELFF.

This clonotype has ten or more counts. The chain carries TRBV30 and TRBJ1-1; no reliable D call. Trimming took off 4 bases at V and 0 bases at J, with 12 bases between the two ends. This CDR3 is 14 amino acids long. Germline V gene lookup returns CDR1 GTSNPN and CDR2 SVGIG (reference sequence). The chain's CDR3 is CAWNQRVMNTEAFF. CDR3 DNA sequence: TGTGCCTGGAACCAACGGGTTATGAACACTGAAGCTTTCTTT. The full variable domain, completed using reference TRBV30 and TRBJ1-1, is SQTIHQWPATLVQPVGSPLSLECTVEGTSNPNLYWYRQAAGRGLQLLFYSVGIGQISSEVPQNLSASRPQDRQFILSSKKLLLSDSGFYLCAWNQRVMNTEAFFGQGTRLTVV.

The rearrangement joins TRBV3-1 to TRBJ1-2; 7 nucleotides line up with TRBD1. The CDR3 totals 15 residues. Germline CDR1 reads LGHDT; CDR2 reads YNNKEL (reference sequence). The trim removed 4 bases at V and 6 bases at J, leaving 11 bases unmatched. CDR3 loop: CASSPVRTGADGYTF. For the CDR3, the DNA is TGTGCCAGCAGCCCCGTCCGAACAGGGGCTGATGGCTACACCTTC.

The CDR3 sequence: CASSQVIRTRVGTDTQYF. The DNA of the CDR3 is TGCGCCAGCAGCCAAGTCATACGGACGAGGGTGGGCACAGATACGCAGTATTTT. V usage is TRBV4-3 and J usage is TRBJ2-3, with a tentative D call TRBD2 (5 bases). This CDR3 has 18 amino acids. Trimming took off 1 base at V and 1 base at J, with 18 bases between the two ends. Germline lookup yields CDR1 LGHNA and CDR2 YSLEER.

Concerning this clonotype itself: This clone may be a read error of a much larger clone one base away. V is TRBV12-5 and J is TRBJ2-1; perhaps TRBD1 as D (6 bases). The DNA end favors TRBJ2-7, so the J call may be wrong. The CDR3 has 15 amino acids. The germline V gene encodes CDR1 LGHNT and CDR2 FRNRAP. In DNA form, the CDR3 reads TGTGCTAGTGGCCGACCTGGGGCAGGGGAAAATGAGCAGTACTTC. This sequence encodes CASGRPGAGENEQYF.